Below, 24 T cell receptor beta chains from the same sample are listed, as sequenced in a study of PD-1 blockade in classical Hodgkin lymphoma. The table came from immunoSEQ multiplex PCR; TCRdb's copy has only in-frame clones and leaves some out. The sample consists of almost 95,000 clones, 83% of them appearing once. Time point here: cycle 4 day 1 (C4D1), after 5 to 7 weeks of nivolumab. All the patients suffered relapse after autologous stem cell transplantation, and brentuximab vedotin exposure differed. Source: peripheral blood mononuclear cells (PBMCs), taken before the fourth cycle of nivolumab. Source of these receptors: a human donor with classical Hodgkin lymphoma.

The V call is TRBV7-9, the J call TRBJ2-5; the match to TRBD2 covers 9 bases. With V trimmed by 1 base and J by 5 bases, 5 bases remained unmatched. The length of the CDR3 is 15 residues. Germline lookup yields CDR1 SEHNR and CDR2 FQNEAQ (reference sequence). CDR3 loop: CASSLVAGEGETQYF. CDR3 coding DNA: TGTGCCAGCAGCTTAGTAGCGGGAGAGGGGGAGACCCAGTACTTC.

The chain employs TRBV5-1 and TRBJ2-7; 8 bases align to TRBD1. Germline V gene data show CDR1 as SGHRS and CDR2 as YFSETQ. Losses at the gene ends were 3 bases for V and 7 bases for J; bases not matched to a gene: 9. The CDR3 runs 14 residues. The DNA of the CDR3 is TGCGCCAGCAGCTCAGGGGGACAGGCGGGTGAGCAGTACTTC. This gives the protein CASSSGGQAGEQYF.

In this sample, this clone turned up once. The chain has TRBV5-1 and TRBJ1-2; the match to TRBD1 covers 8 bases. V was pared by 0 bases and J by 2 bases, with 3 bases of the junction left unmatched. CDR3 length: 15 amino acids. Per germline, CDR1 SGHRS and CDR2 YFSETQ. DNA of the CDR3: TGCGCCAGCAGCTTGGGGCAGGGGGCGAACTATGGCTACACCTTC. Encoded protein: CASSLGQGANYGYTF.

The genes are TRBV4-1 and TRBJ2-2, with 7 bases lining up with TRBD1. The CDR3 totals 16 residues. The germline V gene has CDR1 MGHRA and CDR2 YSYEKL. V shed 3 bases, J shed 0 bases, and the junction held 4 bases outside the gene matches. The CDR3 region is CASSQSGQTNTGELFF. The CDR3 DNA follows: TGCGCCAGCAGCCAGTCGGGACAGACGAACACCGGGGAGCTGTTTTTT.

This sequence joins TRBV27 and TRBJ1-3, with 9 positions matching TRBD1. The germline gives CDR1 MNHEY, CDR2 SMNVEV (reference sequence). This CDR3 comprises 15 residues. V lost 5 bases to trimming and J lost 4 bases; unmatched junction nucleotides: 6. Here the CDR3 reads CASSRQGVRGNTIYF. DNA for the CDR3: TGTGCCAGCAGTCGACAGGGGGTGAGGGGAAACACCATATATTTT.

This clone has just a few counts. V and J are TRBV19 and TRBJ2-1; 8 bases fit TRBD2. The junction had 5 bases not matched to a gene; V was cut back by 3 bases and J by 10 bases. The CDR3 length is 13 residues. Per the germline V gene, CDR1 is LNHDA and CDR2 is SQIVND (reference sequence). CDR3 DNA sequence: TGTGCCAGTAGTATGGGCGGGAGGCCCGAGCAGTTCTTC. Protein product: CASSMGGRPEQFF.

The rearrangement uses TRBV6-6 and TRBJ1-3; 7 positions agree with TRBD1. The junction had 8 bases not matched to a gene; V was cut back by 5 bases and J by 4 bases. The CDR3 runs to 15 residues. CDR1 MNHNY and CDR2 SVGAGI come from the germline V gene (reference sequence). The CDR3 bases are TGTGCCAGCAGTGCCCGACAGGGCTTGGGAAACACCATATATTTT. Amino acid sequence: CASSARQGLGNTIYF.

DNA of the CDR3: TGTGCCAGCAGCTTATACGCAACTGAAGCTTTCTTT. This codes for CASSLYATEAFF. The chain recombines TRBV7-9 with TRBJ1-1; no definite D call. This CDR3 contains 12 residues. Trimming stripped 2 bases from V and 5 bases from J, with 6 bases between. Per germline, CDR1 SEHNR and CDR2 FQNEAQ (reference sequence).

The chain employs TRBV29-1 and TRBJ2-2; D is possibly TRBD2 (6 bases). Germline CDR1 reads SQVTM; CDR2 reads ANQGSEA. Trimming removed 2 bases at V and 1 base at J, with 11 bases between. The CDR3 runs 15 residues. The CDR3 bases are TGCAGCGTTGAACTGGGACTCCTGAACACCGGGGAGCTGTTTTTT. This codes for CSVELGLLNTGELFF.

The chain couples TRBV6-6 to TRBJ2-1, with 9 positions matching TRBD2. The J segment lost 10 bases and the V segment lost 7 bases, leaving 14 bases of the junction unmatched. This CDR3 region has 15 residues. CDR1 is MNHNY, CDR2 SVGAGI, per germline (reference sequence). CDR3 nucleotide sequence: TGTGCCAGCACCCAACCGACTAGCGGTCCGGGGGAGCAGTTCTTC. Encoded protein: CASTQPTSGPGEQFF.

The V and J genes are TRBV5-4 and TRBJ1-2; the match to TRBD1 covers 8 bases. V lost 4 bases and J lost 8; bases outside the gene matches: 22. This CDR3 is built from 18 residues. Germline values: CDR1 SGHNT, CDR2 YYREEE (reference sequence). CDR3 sequence reads: CASSPGRGGQAEVGGYTF. CDR3 nucleotide sequence: TGTGCCAGCAGCCCGGGTAGGGGGGGACAGGCCGAGGTGGGAGGCTACACCTTC.

This chain links TRBV7-2 with TRBJ2-2, with D hard to call. Trimming removed 5 bases at V and 8 bases at J, with 12 bases between. The germline gives CDR1 SGHTA, CDR2 FQGNSA. CDR3 length: 13 amino acids. CDR3 region: CASSRPPWGELFF. In DNA, the CDR3 is TGTGCCAGCAGCCGCCCCCCCTGGGGGGAGCTGTTTTTT.

This clone was seen many times. The chain is built from TRBV9 and TRBJ2-7; tentatively, D is TRBD2 (5 bases). Deletions cut 0 bases from V and 0 bases from J, with 7 bases between. The CDR3 is 14 residues long. Germline loops: CDR1 SGDLS, CDR2 YYNGEE. The CDR3 loop is CASSVVDFSYEQYF. DNA of the CDR3: TGTGCCAGCAGCGTAGTGGACTTCTCCTACGAGCAGTACTTC. Full variable domain (missing parts from reference TRBV9 and TRBJ2-7): DSGVTQTPKHLITATGQRVTLRCSPRSGDLSVYWYQQSLDQGLQFLIQYYNGEERAKGNILERFSAQQFPDLHSELNLSSLELGDSALYFCASSVVDFSYEQYFGPGTRLTVT.

CDR3 region: CASSSGTGRGHTF. In DNA, the CDR3 is TGTGCCAGCAGCTCTGGGACAGGGAGGGGACACACCTTC. The chain carries TRBV7-2 and TRBJ1-2; 9 positions match TRBD1. The CDR3 is made up of 13 amino acids. The J segment lost 12 bases and the V segment lost 4 bases, leaving 9 bases of the junction unmatched. The germline V gene encodes CDR1 SGHTA and CDR2 FQGNSA.

This clone was seen a single time. The chain is built from TRBV7-2 and TRBJ2-7; no definite D call. Per germline, CDR1 SGHTA and CDR2 FQGNSA. There are 12 residues in the CDR3. Trimming left V 7 bases short and J 5 bases short, with 12 bases between. The CDR3 region is CASTPGIDEQYF. The CDR3 DNA sequence: TGTGCCAGCACCCCAGGTATCGACGAGCAGTACTTC.

This rearrangement joins TRBV5-8 to TRBJ2-3; D is ambiguous. The CDR3 has 14 residues. Trimming pared 0 bases from V and 3 bases from J, leaving 8 bases between. The germline gives CDR1 SGHTS, CDR2 YDEGEE. CDR3 sequence: CASSLGLKTDTQYF. The CDR3 coding sequence is TGTGCCAGCAGCTTGGGGCTAAAGACAGATACGCAGTATTTT.

This clone was detected a few times. This chain uses TRBV5-1 with TRBJ2-7; 8 positions agree with TRBD1. With 1 base clipped from V and 0 bases from J, the junction kept 6 bases outside the gene matches. The CDR3 is made up of 16 amino acids. Germline-derived CDR1 and CDR2 are SGHRS and YFSETQ. CDR3 nucleotide sequence: TGCGCCAGCAGCTTGCTACCGGGACAGGCCTCCTACGAGCAGTACTTC. Its protein product is CASSLLPGQASYEQYF.

The J gene is TRBJ2-1, the V gene TRBV28, with 9 nucleotides matching TRBD2. V shed 6 bases and J 7 bases; nucleotides not matched to a gene: 10. The CDR3 is made up of 15 amino acids. Germline lookup yields CDR1 MDHEN and CDR2 SYDVKM. The CDR3, as DNA: TGTGCCAGCAGCCTCCCGGGACTAGCTAAGAATGAGCAGTTCTTC. As protein: CASSLPGLAKNEQFF.

The V and J genes are TRBV5-1 and TRBJ2-1, with TRBD2 matching 7 bases. V lost 4 bases, J lost 4 bases, and 8 bases stayed unmatched. The V gene's germline CDR1 is SGHRS and CDR2 YFSETQ. CDR3 length: 15 amino acids. The CDR3 region is CASSPWSSGYNEQFF. The CDR3 nucleotides read TGCGCCAGCAGCCCTTGGAGTAGCGGGTACAATGAGCAGTTCTTC.

V usage is TRBV5-4 and J usage is TRBJ1-1, with D possibly matching TRBD1 (5 bases). Germline CDR1 SGHNT, CDR2 YYREEE (reference sequence). The germline V and J ends were trimmed by 3 bases and 1 base, with 13 bases remaining between them. The CDR3 is 15 amino acids. CDR3 nucleotides: TGTGCCAGCAGCTGGGGGATTGGAAGGAACACTGAAGCTTTCTTT. Protein product: CASSWGIGRNTEAFF. The full variable domain, rest sourced from reference TRBV5-4 and TRBJ1-1, is ETGVTQSPTHLIKTRGQQVTLRCSSQSGHNTVSWYQQALGQGPQFIFQYYREEENGRGNFPPRFSGLQFPNYSSELNVNALELDDSALYLCASSWGIGRNTEAFFGQGTRLTVV.

V usage is TRBV6-6 and J usage is TRBJ2-7; weak D call: TRBD1 (6 bases). CDR1 and CDR2 (germline): MNHNY, SVGAGI (reference sequence). This CDR3 region has 12 residues. V shed 5 bases and J shed 6 bases, with 11 bases lying between them. The CDR3 DNA reads TGTGCCAGCAGTGAGACAGGTGCCGAGCAGTACTTC. Its protein product is CASSETGAEQYF.

The V gene is TRBV29-1, the J gene TRBJ2-1, with unresolved D. The CDR3 runs 12 residues. Germline V gives CDR1 SQVTM, CDR2 ANQGSEA. The ends were cut back, 2 bases at V and 9 bases at J, with 11 bases in the middle. CDR3 bases: TGCAGCGTTGAACTCACAGTGACTGAGCAGTTCTTC. This translates into CSVELTVTEQFF.

The V gene is TRBV6-1, the J gene TRBJ1-1; 8 bases align to TRBD1. Germline CDR1 MNHNS, CDR2 SASEGT. The V gene end was trimmed by 7 bases and the J gene end by 3 bases; junction bases not matched to a gene: 4. The length of the CDR3 is 13 residues. This CDR3 reads CASTRGRDTEAFF. CDR3 in DNA: TGTGCCAGCACCAGGGGGCGGGACACTGAAGCTTTCTTT.

This sequence joins TRBV5-1 and TRBJ1-1; TRBD1 might be the D (6 bases). The CDR3 runs 14 residues. V lost 0 bases to trimming and J lost 4 bases, with 10 bases between them. Per germline, CDR1 SGHRS and CDR2 YFSETQ. The DNA of the CDR3 is TGCGCCAGCAGCTTGGAGAACAGGGCCACTGAAGCTTTCTTT. The encoded protein is CASSLENRATEAFF. Supplemented by reference TRBV5-1 and TRBJ1-1, the full variable domain reads KAGVTQTPRYLIKTRGQQVTLSCSPISGHRSVSWYQQTPGQGLQFLFEYFSETQRNKGNFPGRFSGRQFSNSRSEMNVSTLELGDSALYLCASSLENRATEAFFGQGTRLTVV.